The 20 T cell receptor beta chains below come from one sample, sequenced in a study of T cell responses to AZD1222 COVID-19 vaccine. Sequencing used immunoSEQ multiplex PCR; TCRdb keeps in-frame clones, though not all of them. The table includes roughly 180,000 clones, approximately 90% detected once. The starting material was peripheral blood, obtained on day 0 of AZD1222 vaccination. These receptors came from an adult in good health.

The chain recombines TRBV19 with TRBJ1-2; TRBD1 aligns across 11 bases. This CDR3 has 18 residues. Per the germline V gene, CDR1 is LNHDA and CDR2 is SQIVND (reference sequence). V dropped 5 bases and J dropped 7; count of bases not matched to a gene: 18. CDR3 DNA: TGTGCCAGTAGTCCCCGATCCGCCGGACAGGGGGCGATGGGTGGCTACACCTTC. As protein: CASSPRSAGQGAMGGYTF.

The rearrangement links TRBV24-1 to TRBJ1-5, with D unclear. CDR1 KGHDR and CDR2 SFDVKD come from the germline V gene. V was cut by 5 bases and J by 3 bases, with 10 bases left in between. The CDR3 is made up of 14 amino acids. The CDR3 sequence is CATSAAGINQPQHF. CDR3 bases: TGTGCCACCAGTGCCGCGGGAATCAATCAGCCCCAGCATTTT.

J is TRBJ1-4 and V is TRBV30, with TRBD1 identical over 9 bases. The CDR3 sequence is 15 residues long. Trimming removed 4 bases from V and 8 bases from J; junction bases left unmatched: 11. CDR1 and CDR2 from the germline V gene are GTSNPN and SVGIG (reference sequence). The CDR3 DNA reads TGTGCCTGGAATCGGGACAGGGTCCTTGAAGAAAAACTGTTTTTT. It encodes CAWNRDRVLEEKLFF.

The gene calls are TRBV9 and TRBJ1-2, with D uncertain. V gave up 2 bases and J gave up 0 bases, with 11 bases separating them. Per germline, CDR1 SGDLS and CDR2 YYNGEE. The CDR3 spans 15 residues. For the CDR3, the DNA is TGTGCCAGCAGCGTCGAGGGTCGTGCTAACTATGGCTACACCTTC. This translates into CASSVEGRANYGYTF.

The CDR3 nucleotides are TGTGCCAGCAGCCCGGGGGCATGGGCTGAAGCTTTCTTT. As protein: CASSPGAWAEAFF. The chain uses TRBV7-6 and TRBJ1-1, with D possibly matching TRBD1 (6 bases). Germline V CDR1 and CDR2: SGHVS, FNYEAQ. The length of the CDR3 is 13 residues. The V gene lost 5 bases and the J gene lost 6 bases, with 13 bases spanning the gap.

Only one count was recorded for this clone. This chain uses TRBV6-5 with TRBJ1-1, with D unresolved. This CDR3 contains 13 residues. V was pared by 0 bases and J by 11 bases, with 13 bases between. Per germline, CDR1 MNHEY and CDR2 SVGAGI. This chain's CDR3 is CASSYSSLRRAFF. CDR3 DNA: TGTGCCAGCAGTTACTCGAGTCTACGGCGGGCTTTCTTT.

The V call is TRBV12-3 or TRBV12-4, the J call TRBJ2-7; D perhaps matches TRBD1 (6 bases). With 6 bases removed from V and 6 bases from J, the gap between germline ends came to 15 bases. CDR3 length: 13 residues. The CDR3 sequence is CASSFRGQREQYF. CDR3 DNA sequence: TGTGCCAGCAGCTTTAGAGGACAGCGCGAGCAGTACTTC.

This chain links TRBV7-2 with TRBJ2-5; unclear D gene. Germline V gene data show CDR1 as SGHTA and CDR2 as FQGNSA. The V and J ends lost 5 bases and 5 bases respectively, with 12 bases between them. The CDR3 loop spans 13 amino acids. CDR3 residues: CASSRTVQETQYF. Written as DNA, the CDR3 is TGTGCCAGCAGCCGGACGGTGCAGGAGACCCAGTACTTC.

This chain joins TRBV9 and TRBJ1-3; TRBD1 agrees at 7 bases. The CDR3 consists of 17 residues. After removal of 4 bases from V and 3 bases from J, the junction contained 13 bases not matched to a gene. CDR1 and CDR2 (germline): SGDLS, YYNGEE. CDR3 bases: TGTGCCAGCAGCCCCACCGGGGGAGGGGGCAGTGGAAACACCATATATTTT. Translated, it gives CASSPTGGGGSGNTIYF.

The rearrangement uses TRBV19 and TRBJ2-1; 9 bases fit TRBD1. From germline, CDR1 is LNHDA and CDR2 SQIVND (reference sequence). The trim removed 9 bases at V and 4 bases at J, leaving 10 bases unmatched. This CDR3 has 15 residues. The CDR3: CASLPQGQGYNEQFF. The CDR3 coding sequence is TGTGCCAGCCTCCCCCAGGGACAGGGTTACAATGAGCAGTTCTTC. The variable domain in full, with the rest retrieved from reference TRBV19 and TRBJ2-1, is DGGITQSPKYLFRKEGQNVTLSCEQNLNHDAMYWYRQDPGQGLRLIYYSQIVNDFQKGDIAEGYSVSREKKESFPLTVTSAQKNPTAFYLCASLPQGQGYNEQFFGPGTRLTVL.

J is TRBJ1-5 and V is TRBV10-3; 7 bases match TRBD1. Germline values: CDR1 ENHRY, CDR2 SYGVKD. The ends lost 10 bases at V and 4 bases at J; junction bases unmatched: 7. The CDR3 runs 13 residues. The CDR3: CATTGDKNQPQHF. CDR3 DNA: TGTGCCACCACAGGGGACAAAAATCAGCCCCAGCATTTT.

This clone was observed a single time. The chain is built from TRBV21-1 and TRBJ2-3; the D call of TRBD2 is as the table states it, not checked on the DNA. TRBV21-1 is assigned pseudogene status. This CDR3 comprises 15 residues. The CDR3 protein is CASSKASGGTDTQYF. CDR3 bases: TGTGCCAGCAGCAAAGCTAGCGGGGGCACAGATACGCAGTATTTT.

The V gene is TRBV5-4, the J gene TRBJ1-2; possibly TRBD1 for D (6 bases). Trimming cost V 0 bases and J 1 base, with 13 bases left between them. The CDR3 runs 16 residues. Germline values: CDR1 SGHNT, CDR2 YYREEE (reference sequence). The CDR3 here is CASSLGGGGGNYGYTF. The CDR3 DNA reads as TGTGCCAGCAGCTTGGGGGGAGGGGGAGGTAACTATGGCTACACCTTC.

The CDR3 loop reads CASSLAGLYSNQPQHF. The CDR3 DNA reads as TGTGCCAGCAGCTTAGCGGGTCTTTATAGCAATCAGCCCCAGCATTTT. V and J are TRBV7-8 and TRBJ1-5; D gene unclear. There are 16 residues in the CDR3. The V end was cut by 0 bases, the J end by 0 bases, with 9 bases between. The V gene's germline CDR1 is SGHVS and CDR2 FQNEAQ.

V is TRBV9 and J is TRBJ2-7; a possible D gene is TRBD2 (6 bases). V was clipped by 8 bases and J by 3 bases, with 24 bases between them. CDR1 is SGDLS, CDR2 YYNGEE, per germline. This CDR3 is built from 16 residues. The CDR3 reads CARGSGCCRGGYEQYF. CDR3 DNA: TGTGCCAGGGGTTCCGGTTGCTGTCGGGGAGGCTACGAGCAGTACTTC.

The rearrangement joins TRBV6-2 or TRBV6-3 to TRBJ2-6; 13 bases line up with TRBD2. This CDR3 comprises 19 residues. The germline CDR1 and CDR2 sequences are MNHEY and SVGEGT. V was clipped by 3 bases and J by 0 bases; unmatched bases: 5. The CDR3 protein is CASSYGTSGDSSGANVLTF. The CDR3 nucleotides read TGTGCCAGCAGTTATGGGACTAGCGGGGATAGCTCTGGGGCCAACGTCCTGACTTTC.

The CDR3 region is CSAYRDEGEKLFF. CDR3 coding DNA: TGCAGCGCTTACAGGGATGAGGGTGAAAAACTGTTTTTT. The V and J genes are TRBV29-1 and TRBJ1-4; tentative D call: TRBD1 (6 bases). CDR3 length: 13 amino acids. Trimming shortened V by 7 bases and J by 7 bases, and 16 bases separated the two germline ends. Germline values: CDR1 SQVTM, CDR2 ANQGSEA.

The J gene is TRBJ2-1, the V gene TRBV7-7, with TRBD2 matching 9 bases. The germline CDR1 and CDR2 sequences are SSHAT and FNYEAQ (reference sequence). J lost 7 bases, V lost 5 bases, and 15 bases had no gene match. CDR3 length: 17 amino acids. CDR3 bases: TGTGCCAGCAGCCCCGGACAGGCTAGCGGGGTGGGAAATGAGCAGTTCTTC. Encoded protein: CASSPGQASGVGNEQFF.

In the case of this clone: The junction does not match germline at one end; this may be a read error. The J gene is TRBJ1-1, the V gene TRBV5-4; 9 bases match TRBD1. The CDR3 runs to 15 residues. CDR1 is SGHNT, CDR2 YYREEE, per germline (reference sequence). The CDR3 sequence: CASTLGTGRDTEAFF. Written as DNA, the CDR3 is TGTGCCAGCACCTTGGGGACAGGGAGAGATACTGAAGCTTTCTTT.

CDR3 sequence reads: CATSRGQPNSGANVLTF. The CDR3 coding sequence is TGTGCCACCAGCAGGGGACAGCCAAACTCTGGGGCCAACGTCCTGACTTTC. The chain links TRBV15 to TRBJ2-6, with 7 bases matching TRBD1. The ends lost 3 bases at V and 0 bases at J; junction bases unmatched: 5. The CDR3 sequence is 17 residues long. Germline values: CDR1 LNHNV, CDR2 YYDKDF (reference sequence).